Reported below is one T cell receptor (beta chain). This sample was taken from a study of shared clonotypes between healthy human individuals. The V and J ends lost 2 bases and 4 bases respectively, with 11 bases between them. Germline CDR1 is LNHDA and CDR2 is SQIVND (reference sequence). CDR3 length equals 14 residues. Libraries were prepared by immunoSEQ multiplex PCR; TCRdb keeps only in-frame clonotypes and omits some of them. The sample shows approximately 650,000 clones, around 95% of them seen only once. Selected positively for CCR7 and CD45RO-negative, naive CD8 cells excluded terminally differentiated effector memory CD45RA+ cells.

The sample taken for sequencing was naive CD8+ T cells sorted from blood. The rearrangement joins TRBV19 to TRBJ1-1; a possible D gene is TRBD1 (5 bases). The clonotype comes from a woman in her 30s in good health. The DNA for the CDR3 is TGTGCCAGTAGTATACGAGGGGCTGGCACTGAAGCTTTCTTT. Residues: CASSIRGAGTEAFF.